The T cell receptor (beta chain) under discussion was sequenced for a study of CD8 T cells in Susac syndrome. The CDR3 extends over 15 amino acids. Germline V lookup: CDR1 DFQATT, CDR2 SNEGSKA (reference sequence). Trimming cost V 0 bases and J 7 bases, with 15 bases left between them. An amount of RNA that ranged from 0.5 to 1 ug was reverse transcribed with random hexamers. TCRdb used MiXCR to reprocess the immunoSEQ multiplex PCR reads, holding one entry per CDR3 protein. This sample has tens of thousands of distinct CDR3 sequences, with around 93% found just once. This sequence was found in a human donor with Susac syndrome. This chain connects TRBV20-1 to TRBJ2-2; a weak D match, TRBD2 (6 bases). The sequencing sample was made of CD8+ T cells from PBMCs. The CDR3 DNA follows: TGCAGTGCTAGAGATCCGATCAAGACTAGCGGGGAGCTGTTTTTT. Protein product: CSARDPIKTSGELFF.